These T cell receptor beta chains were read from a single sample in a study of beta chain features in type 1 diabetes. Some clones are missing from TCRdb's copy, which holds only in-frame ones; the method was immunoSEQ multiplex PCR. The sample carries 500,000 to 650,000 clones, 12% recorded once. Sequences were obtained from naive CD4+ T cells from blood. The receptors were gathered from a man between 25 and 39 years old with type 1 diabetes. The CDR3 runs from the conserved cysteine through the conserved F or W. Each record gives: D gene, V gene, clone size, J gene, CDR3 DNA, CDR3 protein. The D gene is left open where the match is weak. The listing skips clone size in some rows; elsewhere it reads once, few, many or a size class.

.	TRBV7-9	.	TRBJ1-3	TGTGCCAGCAGGGAGAGCTCTGGAAACACCATATATTTT	CASRESSGNTIYF
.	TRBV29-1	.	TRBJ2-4	TGCAGCGCGGGAAAGGCAAACATTCAGTACTTC	CSAGKANIQYF
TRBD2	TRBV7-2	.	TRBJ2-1	TGTGCCAGCAGCGCAACTAGCGGGTCCTACAATGAGCAGTTCTTC	CASSATSGSYNEQFF
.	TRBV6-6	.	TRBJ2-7	TGTGCCAGCAGTCACAGATCCTACGAGCAGTACTTC	CASSHRSYEQYF
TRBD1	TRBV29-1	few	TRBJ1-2	TGCAGCGTTGCTGGGACAGGGGATGGCTACACCTTC	CSVAGTGDGYTF
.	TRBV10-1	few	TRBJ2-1	TGCGCCAGCAGTGGACCGGGACACTCCTACAATGAGCAGTTCTTC	CASSGPGHSYNEQFF
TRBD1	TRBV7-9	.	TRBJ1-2	TGTGCCAGCAGCTTATCAGTGGACAGGGCCGCCTTC	CASSLSVDRAAF
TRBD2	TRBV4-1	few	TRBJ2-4	TGCGCCAGCAGCCAAGACCTCGAGGGCGGGGGGGCAAGAGCCAAAAACATTCAGTACTTC	CASSQDLEGGGARAKNIQYF
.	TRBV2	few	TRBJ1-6	TGTGCCAGCAAACGGGAAGCGGGGGTCTTCTCACCCCTCCACTTT	CASKREAGVFSPLHF
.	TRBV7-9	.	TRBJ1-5	TGTGCCAGCAGCTTACTGAACCACGGCAATCAGCCCCAGCATTTT	CASSLLNHGNQPQHF
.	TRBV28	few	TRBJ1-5	TGTGCCAGCAGTTTACTTCATCAGCCCCAGCATTTT	CASSLLHQPQHF
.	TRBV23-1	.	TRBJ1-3	TGCGCCAGCAGTCAATCGGAAGGGCTCGACTCTGGAAACACCATATATTTT	CASSQSEGLDSGNTIYF
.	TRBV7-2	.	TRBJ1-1	TGTGCCAGCGCCGACGGGAAGGTGAACACTGAAGCTTTCTTT	CASADGKVNTEAFF
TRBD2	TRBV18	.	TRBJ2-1	TGTGCCAGCTCACCCACTAGCGGGGGGGCTCTCTACAATGAGCAGTTCTTC	CASSPTSGGALYNEQFF
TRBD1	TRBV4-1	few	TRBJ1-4	TGCGCCAGCAGCCCGGGACAGGTAAACGAAAAACTGTTTTTT	CASSPGQVNEKLFF
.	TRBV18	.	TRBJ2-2	TGTGCCAGCTCACCCGATCAACAGTCGAGCACCGGGGAGCTGTTTTTT	CASSPDQQSSTGELFF
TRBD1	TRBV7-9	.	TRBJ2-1	TGTGCCAGCAGCCTAGGGACAGGGACCCACAATGAGCAGTTCTTC	CASSLGTGTHNEQFF
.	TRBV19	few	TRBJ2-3	TGTGCCAGTAATCAAAGGACGGGAGATACGCAGTATTTT	CASNQRTGDTQYF
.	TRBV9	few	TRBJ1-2	TGTGCCAGCAGCTTGATGACAGGAGCTAACTATGGCTACACCTTC	CASSLMTGANYGYTF
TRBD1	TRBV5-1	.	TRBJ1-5	TGCGCCAGCAGCCCACAGGGGCGTCAGCCCCAGCATTTT	CASSPQGRQPQHF
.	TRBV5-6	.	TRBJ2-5	TGTGCCAGCAGCTTGGTGGGGGCCTCGGAGACCCAGTACTTC	CASSLVGASETQYF